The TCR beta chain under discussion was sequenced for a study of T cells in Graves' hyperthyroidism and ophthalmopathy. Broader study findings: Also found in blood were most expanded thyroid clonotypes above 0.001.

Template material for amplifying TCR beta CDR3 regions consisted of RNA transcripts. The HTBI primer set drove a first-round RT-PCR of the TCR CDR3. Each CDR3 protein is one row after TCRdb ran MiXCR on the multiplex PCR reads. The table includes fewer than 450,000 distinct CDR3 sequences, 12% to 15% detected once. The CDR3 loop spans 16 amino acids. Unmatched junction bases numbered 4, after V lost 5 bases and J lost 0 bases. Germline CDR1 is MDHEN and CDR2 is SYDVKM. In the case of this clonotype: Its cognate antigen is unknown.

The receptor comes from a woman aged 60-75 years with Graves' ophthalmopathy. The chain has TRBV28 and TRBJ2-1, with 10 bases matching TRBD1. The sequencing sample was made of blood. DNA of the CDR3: TGTGCCAGCAGTCCGGGACAGGGGCACTCCTACAATGAGCAGTTCTTC. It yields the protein CASSPGQGHSYNEQFF.